Included here is one TCR beta chain sequence, with context. The antigen is unknown. The CDR3 contains 14 residues. Looked up from germline, CDR1 is SGHKS and CDR2 is YYEKEE (reference sequence). Trimming shortened V by 1 base and J by 7 bases, and 9 bases separated the two germline ends. This entry belongs to a study of tumor-infiltrating lymphocytes in localized non-small cell lung cancer. Repertoires were generated with immunoSEQ multiplex PCR, while TCRdb's copy carries only in-frame clones and drops some. This table holds roughly 16,000 clones, roughly four fifths found once. Study observations and caveats: TCR sequencing covered a subset of patients with enough tissue.

The rearrangement joins TRBV5-5 to TRBJ1-6; a weak D match, TRBD1 (6 bases). The sample was lung tumor tissue. The sequence was collected from a human donor with non-small cell lung cancer. The CDR3 protein is CASSLWTDNSPLHF. The CDR3 DNA reads TGTGCCAGCAGCTTGTGGACAGACAATTCACCCCTCCACTTT.